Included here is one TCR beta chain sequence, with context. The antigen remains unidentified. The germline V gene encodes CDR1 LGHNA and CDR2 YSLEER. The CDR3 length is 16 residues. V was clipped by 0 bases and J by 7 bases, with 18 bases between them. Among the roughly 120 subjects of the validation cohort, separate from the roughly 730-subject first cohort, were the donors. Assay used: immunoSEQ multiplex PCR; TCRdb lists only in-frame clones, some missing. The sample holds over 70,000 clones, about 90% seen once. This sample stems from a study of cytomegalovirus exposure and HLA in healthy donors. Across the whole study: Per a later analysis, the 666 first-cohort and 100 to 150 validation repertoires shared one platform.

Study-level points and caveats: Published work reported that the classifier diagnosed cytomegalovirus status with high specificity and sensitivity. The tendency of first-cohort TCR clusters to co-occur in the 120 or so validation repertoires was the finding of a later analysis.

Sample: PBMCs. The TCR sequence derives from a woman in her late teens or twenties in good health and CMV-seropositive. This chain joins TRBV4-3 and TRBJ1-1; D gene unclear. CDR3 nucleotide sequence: TGCGCCAGCAGCCAAGATGGTCGGCAACCTTCGGGTGAAGCTTTCTTT. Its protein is CASSQDGRQPSGEAFF.